Listed here are 9 T cell receptor beta chains from one sample, sequenced in a study of T cell clonotyping in hematopoietic cell transplantation (dated by TCRdb to 2020 to 2022). The library relied on the immunoSEQ multiplex PCR assay. TCRdb took this table from immuneACCESS and kept in-frame rearrangements with V and J called. Such tables lack part of the clones; where checked against another copy, unresolved V genes explain under half of the gap, and the rest is unexplained. Here the sample has roughly 29,000 clones; over 60% occur a single time. 6% to 8% of the sample lies in the top ten. The sample's time point label, decoded: recipient sample about 28 days before transplant, after cytoreduction. The source was peripheral blood mononuclear cells, collected before stem cell transplant. These receptors were obtained from a woman in her 30s with chronic myeloid leukemia. Some clones in this sample may be carry-over from other donors' samples.

The chain links TRBV11-2 to TRBJ2-5; tentative D call: TRBD1 (6 bases). V lost 1 base and J 0 bases, leaving 12 bases between the germline ends. CDR3 length equals 16 residues. The germline V gene encodes CDR1 SGHAT and CDR2 FQNNGV. The CDR3 loop reads CASSLVGGPYQETQYF. The CDR3 DNA follows: TGTGCCAGCAGCTTAGTAGGGGGTCCCTACCAAGAGACCCAGTACTTC.

J is TRBJ2-7 and V is TRBV5-6; D not certain. The ends were cut back, 0 bases at V and 2 bases at J, with 6 bases in the middle. Per germline, CDR1 SGHDT and CDR2 YYEEEE. The CDR3 has 13 residues. The CDR3 DNA reads TGTGCCAGCAGCTTGGCCAATACCTACGAGCAGTACGTC. Translated: CASSLANTYEQYV.

This clone was picked up a small number of times. This sequence joins TRBV10-3 and TRBJ1-5; D is undetermined. Germline V gives CDR1 ENHRY, CDR2 SYGVKD. The CDR3 sequence is 12 residues long. V lost 4 bases and J lost 3, with 4 bases in between. The CDR3 nucleotides are TGTGCCATCAGTGCTACCAATCAGCCCCAGCATTTT. Amino acid sequence: CAISATNQPQHF.

The sample holds one count of this clone. V gene TRBV29-1 combines with J gene TRBJ2-3; D is perhaps TRBD2 (6 bases). The germline CDR1 and CDR2 sequences are SQVTM and ANQGSEA. The CDR3 covers 14 residues. The V end lost 4 bases, the J end lost 3 bases, and 14 bases lay between the germline ends. The CDR3 DNA sequence: TGCAGCGTTGCTGGAGGGAGTGGGACAGATACGCAGTATTTT. Its protein is CSVAGGSGTDTQYF.

The rearrangement links TRBV6-6 to TRBJ2-7, with TRBD1 identical over 7 bases. This CDR3 has 13 residues. Germline CDR1 is MNHNY and CDR2 is SVGAGI (reference sequence). With V trimmed by 8 bases and J by 0 bases, 4 bases remained unmatched. DNA for the CDR3: TGTGCCAGCCAACGGGACAGCTCCTACGAGCAGTACTTC. This sequence encodes CASQRDSSYEQYF.

The chain couples TRBV7-8 to TRBJ1-1; a weak D match, TRBD1 (6 bases). Trimming shortened V by 5 bases and J by 1 base, and 17 bases separated the two germline ends. Looked up from germline, CDR1 is SGHVS and CDR2 is FQNEAQ. There are 16 residues in the CDR3. The CDR3 sequence is CASSTTTQGWNTEAFF. DNA of the CDR3: TGTGCCAGCAGCACGACGACACAGGGATGGAACACTGAAGCTTTCTTT.

This chain connects TRBV10-3 to TRBJ2-3; the D is unclear. Germline V gene data show CDR1 as ENHRY and CDR2 as SYGVKD. V lost 0 bases, J lost 2 bases, and 3 bases lay in between. This CDR3 is built from 13 residues. CDR3 in DNA: TGTGCCATCAGTGAGTCAATCACAGATACGCAGTATTTT. Translated, it gives CAISESITDTQYF.

This clone showed up just once. V usage is TRBV6-1 and J usage is TRBJ2-3, with 7 nucleotides matching TRBD2. Germline CDR1 is MNHNS and CDR2 is SASEGT. This CDR3 region has 14 residues. V lost 7 bases and J lost 7; bases outside the gene matches: 11. This CDR3 is CASNPLGGRNTQYF. The CDR3 DNA reads TGTGCCAGCAATCCGTTGGGGGGGAGGAATACGCAGTATTTT.

The chain joins TRBV14 to TRBJ1-1; D gene unclear. V lost 4 bases, J lost 4 bases, and 13 bases lay in between. The CDR3 runs to 14 residues. Germline CDR1 is SGHDN and CDR2 is FVKESK. CDR3 amino acids: CASSRDAGITEAFF. In DNA form, the CDR3 reads TGTGCCAGCAGCCGGGATGCGGGGATCACTGAAGCTTTCTTT.